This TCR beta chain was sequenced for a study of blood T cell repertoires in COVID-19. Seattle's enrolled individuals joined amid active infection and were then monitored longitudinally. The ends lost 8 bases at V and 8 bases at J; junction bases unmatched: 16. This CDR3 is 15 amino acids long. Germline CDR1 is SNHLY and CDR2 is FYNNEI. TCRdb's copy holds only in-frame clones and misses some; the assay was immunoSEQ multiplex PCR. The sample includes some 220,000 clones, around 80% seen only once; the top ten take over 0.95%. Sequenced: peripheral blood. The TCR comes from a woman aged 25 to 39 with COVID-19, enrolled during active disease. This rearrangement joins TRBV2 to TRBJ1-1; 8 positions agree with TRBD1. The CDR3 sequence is CASRGAGGNQAEAFF. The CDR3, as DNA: TGTGCCAGCCGAGGGGCAGGGGGCAACCAGGCAGAAGCTTTCTTT.